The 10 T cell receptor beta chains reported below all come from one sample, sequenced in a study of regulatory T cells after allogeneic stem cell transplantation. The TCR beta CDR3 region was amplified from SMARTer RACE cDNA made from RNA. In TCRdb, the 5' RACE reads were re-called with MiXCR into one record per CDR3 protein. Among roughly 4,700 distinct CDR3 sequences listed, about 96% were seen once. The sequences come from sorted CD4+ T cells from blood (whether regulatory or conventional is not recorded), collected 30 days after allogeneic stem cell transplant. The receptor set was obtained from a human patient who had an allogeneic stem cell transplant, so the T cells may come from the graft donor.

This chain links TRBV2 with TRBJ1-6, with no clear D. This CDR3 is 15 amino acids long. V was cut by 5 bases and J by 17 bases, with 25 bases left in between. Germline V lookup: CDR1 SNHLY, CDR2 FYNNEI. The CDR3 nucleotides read TGTGCCAGCAGTCCTATGAGATCCTATAATGCGCCCATCCACTTT. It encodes CASSPMRSYNAPIHF.

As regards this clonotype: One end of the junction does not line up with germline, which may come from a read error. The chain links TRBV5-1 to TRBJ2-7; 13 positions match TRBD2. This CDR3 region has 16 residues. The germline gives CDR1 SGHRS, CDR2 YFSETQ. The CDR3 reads CASHPGTSGTCCAQSF. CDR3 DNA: TGCGCCAGTCACCCTGGGACTAGCGGGACCTGCTGCGCGCAGTCCTTC.

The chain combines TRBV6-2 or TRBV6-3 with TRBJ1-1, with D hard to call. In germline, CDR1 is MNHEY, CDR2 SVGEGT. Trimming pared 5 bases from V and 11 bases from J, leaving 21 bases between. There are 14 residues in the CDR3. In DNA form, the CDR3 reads TGTGCCAGCAGTCTGACCGGGTTGGTCGCTGTCGCTTTCTTT. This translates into CASSLTGLVAVAFF.

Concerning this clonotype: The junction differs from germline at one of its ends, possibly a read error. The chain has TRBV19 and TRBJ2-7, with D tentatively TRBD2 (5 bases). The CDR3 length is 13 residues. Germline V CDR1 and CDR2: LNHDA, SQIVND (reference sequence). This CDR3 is CARSMGITWELYF. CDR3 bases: TGTGCCCGTAGTATGGGTATCACCTGGGAGCTGTACTTC.

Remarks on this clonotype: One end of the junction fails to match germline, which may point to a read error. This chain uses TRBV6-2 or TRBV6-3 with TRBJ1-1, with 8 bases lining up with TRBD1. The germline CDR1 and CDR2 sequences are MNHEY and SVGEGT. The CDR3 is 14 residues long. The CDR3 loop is CGSSRTGRNAEAFF. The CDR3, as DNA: TGCGGCAGCAGCCGGACAGGGAGGAACGCTGAAGCGTTCTTT.

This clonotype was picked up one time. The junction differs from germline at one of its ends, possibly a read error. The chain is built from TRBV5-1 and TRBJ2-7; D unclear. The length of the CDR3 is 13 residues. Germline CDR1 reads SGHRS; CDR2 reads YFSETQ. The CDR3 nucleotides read TGCGCCAGCAGCTCAAGGGTGATCGCCGAGCCGTACTTC. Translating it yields CASSSRVIAEPYF.

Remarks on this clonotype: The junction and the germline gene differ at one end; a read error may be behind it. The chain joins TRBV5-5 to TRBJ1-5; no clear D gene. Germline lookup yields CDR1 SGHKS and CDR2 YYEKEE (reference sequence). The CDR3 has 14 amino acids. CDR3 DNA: TGTGCGAGCAGGTTGGTCGCGGGTAAACAGACCCAGTATTTC. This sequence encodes CASRLVAGKQTQYF.

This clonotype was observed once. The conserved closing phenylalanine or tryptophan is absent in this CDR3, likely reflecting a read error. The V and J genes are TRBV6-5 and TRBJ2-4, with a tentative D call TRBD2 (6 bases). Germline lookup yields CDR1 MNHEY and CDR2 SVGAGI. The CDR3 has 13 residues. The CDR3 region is CASSQEGKDIQYV. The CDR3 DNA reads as TGTGCCAGCAGTCAGGAGGGCAAAGACATTCAGTACGTC.

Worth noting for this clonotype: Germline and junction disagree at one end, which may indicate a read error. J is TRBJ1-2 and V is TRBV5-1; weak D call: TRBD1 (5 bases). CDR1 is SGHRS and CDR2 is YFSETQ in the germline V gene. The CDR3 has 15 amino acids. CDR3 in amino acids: CASSFMGETNYGYTF. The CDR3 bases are TGCGCCAGCAGCTTTATGGGGGAAACGAATTATGGGTACACCTTC.

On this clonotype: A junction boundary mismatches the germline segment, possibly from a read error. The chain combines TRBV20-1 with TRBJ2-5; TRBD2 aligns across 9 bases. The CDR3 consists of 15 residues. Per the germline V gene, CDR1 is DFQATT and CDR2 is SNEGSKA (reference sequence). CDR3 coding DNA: TGCAGAGCCACACCGACTAGCGGCAACCAAGAGACTCAGTACTTC. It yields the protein CRATPTSGNQETQYF.